These 26 T cell receptor beta chains were all obtained from the same sample, sequenced in a study of identical twins. Using its own MiXCR run on the 5' RACE reads, TCRdb lists one record per CDR3 protein. The sample lists about 720,000 distinct CDR3 sequences; roughly 8% were seen once. The same data also went into a second study, on yellow fever vaccine responses in identical twins.

The sequencing input was PBMCs. These receptor sequences come from a woman under 30 in good health.

V and J are TRBV27 and TRBJ1-5; D is possibly TRBD1 (5 bases). The V and J ends lost 5 bases and 4 bases respectively, with 9 bases between them. Germline V gives CDR1 MNHEY, CDR2 SMNVEV (reference sequence). CDR3 size: 13 residues. The CDR3 region has the DNA TGTGCCAGCAGTGGGGCCCTAAATCAGCCCCAGCATTTT. Its protein product is CASSGALNQPQHF.

V is TRBV7-2 and J is TRBJ2-5; 12 bases fit TRBD2. The length of the CDR3 is 17 residues. Germline CDR1 reads SGHTA; CDR2 reads FQGNSA. Trimming removed 0 bases from V and 7 bases from J; junction bases left unmatched: 9. CDR3 amino acids: CASSLAPGLAGPGTQYF. CDR3 coding DNA: TGTGCCAGCAGCTTAGCTCCGGGACTAGCGGGTCCGGGGACCCAGTACTTC.

This clonotype was recorded many times. J is TRBJ2-4 and V is TRBV14, with 8 bases identical to TRBD1. The V and J ends lost 3 bases and 2 bases, in that order; junction bases with no gene match: 15. This CDR3 contains 19 residues. Germline CDR1 reads SGHDN; CDR2 reads FVKESK. This chain's CDR3 is CASSHFGYGQGGPKNIQYF. The CDR3 bases are TGTGCCAGCAGCCACTTCGGATACGGACAGGGCGGACCCAAAAACATTCAGTACTTC.

This clonotype appeared many times. The CDR3 DNA sequence: TGTGCCAGCAGACGAAACAATGAGCAGTTCTTC. It is translated as CASRRNNEQFF. The chain joins TRBV7-9 to TRBJ2-1; D gene uncertain. The CDR3 consists of 11 residues. The germline V gene encodes CDR1 SEHNR and CDR2 FQNEAQ (reference sequence). Trimming took 6 bases from V and 5 from J, leaving 5 bases between them.

This clonotype was picked up many times. This chain connects TRBV27 to TRBJ2-7; D is unresolved. V dropped 0 bases and J dropped 1 base, with 10 bases sitting between them. In germline, CDR1 is MNHEY, CDR2 SMNVEV (reference sequence). This CDR3 contains 15 residues. The CDR3 spells CASSLSPVGSYEQYF. As DNA, the CDR3 is TGTGCCAGCAGTTTATCGCCCGTGGGATCCTACGAGCAGTACTTC.

The table lists this clonotype with a few counts. The V gene is TRBV7-9, the J gene TRBJ2-7, with D tentatively TRBD1 or TRBD2 (6 bases each). The CDR3 is 16 residues long. Trimming shortened V by 4 bases and J by 1 base, and 17 bases separated the two germline ends. The germline V gene encodes CDR1 SEHNR and CDR2 FQNEAQ (reference sequence). The CDR3 sequence is CASSSYKGGLSYEQYF. The CDR3 DNA sequence: TGTGCCAGCAGCTCTTATAAGGGGGGCCTATCCTACGAGCAGTACTTC.

The sample holds many counts of this clonotype. The V and J genes are TRBV7-9 and TRBJ2-3; D gene unclear. The V and J ends lost 5 bases and 3 bases respectively, with 6 bases between them. This CDR3 region has 12 residues. The germline CDR1 and CDR2 sequences are SEHNR and FQNEAQ (reference sequence). The DNA for the CDR3 is TGTGCCAGCAGCGATTATACAGATACGCAGTATTTT. This translates into CASSDYTDTQYF.

This clonotype was seen ten or more times. The J gene is TRBJ2-5, the V gene TRBV12-3 or TRBV12-4; D is ambiguous. With 5 bases removed from V and 2 bases from J, the gap between germline ends came to 9 bases. This CDR3 has 13 amino acids. The CDR3 is CASSRTEQETQYF. CDR3 nucleotide sequence: TGTGCCAGCAGTCGGACGGAACAAGAGACCCAGTACTTC.

In its sample, this clonotype was seen a few times. The chain joins TRBV7-9 to TRBJ2-2; TRBD2 might be the D (6 bases). Germline V gene sequence: CDR1 SEHNR, CDR2 FQNEAQ (reference sequence). The CDR3 consists of 15 residues. V shed 5 bases and J shed 4 bases, with 14 bases lying between them. CDR3 protein: CASSARLEVTGELFF. The DNA of the CDR3 is TGTGCCAGCAGCGCACGACTAGAGGTCACCGGGGAGCTGTTTTTT.

This clonotype appeared a few times. The chain is built from TRBV10-3 and TRBJ2-7; D is unresolved. The germline V gene encodes CDR1 ENHRY and CDR2 SYGVKD. The V end was cut by 0 bases, the J end by 3 bases, with 9 bases between. The CDR3 totals 14 residues. The CDR3 DNA reads TGTGCCATCAGTGAGTCGGGAATATTCTACGAGCAGTACTTC. Encoded protein: CAISESGIFYEQYF.

This clonotype was observed many times. This chain links TRBV5-1 with TRBJ2-7, with TRBD2 identical over 10 bases. There are 15 residues in the CDR3. V was pared by 4 bases and J by 6 bases, with 10 bases of the junction left unmatched. Germline V gene lookup returns CDR1 SGHRS and CDR2 YFSETQ. CDR3 amino acids: CASSPSLAGEVEQYF. Here the CDR3 DNA reads TGCGCCAGCAGCCCATCCCTAGCGGGAGAGGTCGAGCAGTACTTC.

The V gene is TRBV12-3 or TRBV12-4, the J gene TRBJ2-1; 11 nucleotides match TRBD2. With V trimmed by 2 bases and J by 9 bases, 6 bases remained unmatched. The length of the CDR3 is 15 residues. CDR3 coding DNA: TGTGCCAGCAGTTTAATCGGGCTAGCGGGGGGTGAGCAGTTCTTC. Translated, it gives CASSLIGLAGGEQFF.

J is TRBJ2-1 and V is TRBV5-1; 8 bases line up with TRBD2. Germline CDR1 and CDR2: SGHRS and YFSETQ. The trim removed 3 bases at V and 6 bases at J, leaving 5 bases unmatched. The CDR3 totals 14 residues. CDR3 loop: CASSSGLAFNEQFF. DNA for the CDR3: TGCGCCAGCAGCTCAGGACTAGCCTTCAATGAGCAGTTCTTC.

This clonotype was seen more than once but under ten times. The V call is TRBV4-3, the J call TRBJ2-1; 8 bases agree with TRBD2. There are 19 residues in the CDR3. The germline V gene has CDR1 LGHNA and CDR2 YSLEER. V was clipped by 4 bases and J by 0 bases; unmatched bases: 14. CDR3 coding DNA: TGCGCCAGCAGCCGAACGGGAAGTAGCGGGAAAGGCTCCTACAATGAGCAGTTCTTC. This gives the protein CASSRTGSSGKGSYNEQFF.

The V gene is TRBV20-1, the J gene TRBJ1-2, with D hard to call. V lost 1 base and J 7 bases, leaving 13 bases between the germline ends. This CDR3 region has 13 residues. CDR1 is DFQATT and CDR2 is SNEGSKA in the germline V gene (reference sequence). CDR3 coding DNA: TGCAGTGCTAGAGTTTTAATTGATATTGGCTACACCTTC. Translating gives CSARVLIDIGYTF.

The V gene is TRBV7-7, the J gene TRBJ2-1; a weak D match, TRBD1 (7 bases). Germline values: CDR1 SSHAT, CDR2 FNYEAQ (reference sequence). The CDR3 spans 11 residues. The CDR3 DNA follows: TGTGCTAGCGGAACAGGGGATGAGCAGTTCTTC. Amino acids: CASGTGDEQFF.

There are a few counts of this clonotype. The chain combines TRBV13 with TRBJ2-7; 12 nucleotides agree with TRBD1. This CDR3 contains 14 residues. J lost 6 bases, V lost 5 bases, and 5 bases had no gene match. Germline CDR1 and CDR2: PRHDT and FYEKMQ (reference sequence). CDR3 nucleotide sequence: TGTGCCAGCAGCATCGGGACAGGGGGCTTCGAGCAGTACTTC. Its protein product is CASSIGTGGFEQYF. Combining the CDR3 with reference TRBV13 and TRBJ2-7 gives the whole variable domain AAGVIQSPRHLIKEKRETATLKCYPIPRHDTVYWYQQGPGQDPQFLISFYEKMQSDKGSIPDRFSAQQFSDYHSELNMSSLELGDSALYFCASSIGTGGFEQYFGPGTRLTVT.

CDR3 sequence (DNA): TGTGCCGGGGCGACAGCAACTAATGAAAAACTGTTTTTT. It is translated as CAGATATNEKLFF. The gene calls are TRBV30 and TRBJ1-4, with D maybe TRBD1 (5 bases). The CDR3 is made up of 13 amino acids. In germline, CDR1 is GTSNPN, CDR2 SVGIG (reference sequence). Trimming stripped 8 bases from V and 0 bases from J, with 10 bases between.

This clonotype showed up just a few times. DNA of the CDR3: TGTGCCAGCTCACCAGCGGGACCTCCCACCGGGGAGCTGTTTTTT. It codes for CASSPAGPPTGELFF. This sequence joins TRBV18 and TRBJ2-2; maybe TRBD2 (6 bases). This CDR3 has 15 amino acids. V shed 2 bases and J shed 4 bases, with 11 bases lying between them. The germline gives CDR1 KGHSH, CDR2 LQKENI. The complete variable domain, with remaining parts taken from reference TRBV18 and TRBJ2-2, reads NAGVMQNPRHLVRRRGQEARLRCSPMKGHSHVYWYRQLPEEGLKFMVYLQKENIIDESGMPKERFSAEFPKEGPSILRIQQVVRGDSAAYFCASSPAGPPTGELFFGEGSRLTVL.

The genes are TRBV5-5 and TRBJ1-1; D call uncertain. Germline V gene sequence: CDR1 SGHKS, CDR2 YYEKEE (reference sequence). V lost 3 bases to trimming and J lost 0 bases, with 12 bases between them. This CDR3 has 15 residues. The CDR3 DNA reads TGTGCCAGCAGCTCCATGTATCTTTTGAACACTGAAGCTTTCTTT. Translation gives CASSSMYLLNTEAFF. Full variable domain (outside the CDR3, taken from reference TRBV5-5 and TRBJ1-1): DAGVTQSPTHLIKTRGQQVTLRCSPISGHKSVSWYQQVLGQGPQFIFQYYEKEERGRGNFPDRFSARQFPNYSSELNVNALLLGDSALYLCASSSMYLLNTEAFFGQGTRLTVV.

The chain links TRBV30 to TRBJ1-1; D call uncertain. Germline V gene sequence: CDR1 GTSNPN, CDR2 SVGIG (reference sequence). The CDR3 covers 12 residues. The V gene lost 4 bases and the J gene lost 6 bases, with 12 bases spanning the gap. CDR3: CAWTSLRAEAFF. The CDR3 coding sequence is TGTGCCTGGACATCGCTGAGGGCTGAAGCTTTCTTT.

This clonotype was observed a handful of times. The chain employs TRBV18 and TRBJ2-5; D perhaps matches TRBD2 (5 bases). The V gene's germline CDR1 is KGHSH and CDR2 LQKENI. Trimming took off 3 bases at V and 4 bases at J, with 15 bases between the two ends. This CDR3 is built from 15 residues. The CDR3 bases are TGTGCCAGCTCACCGTTACCTGCGGGTACAGAGACCCAGTACTTC. This encodes CASSPLPAGTETQYF.

This chain uses TRBV9 with TRBJ2-3; either TRBD1 or TRBD2 may fit D (5 bases each). V was trimmed by 0 bases and J by 6 bases, leaving 14 bases between them. Germline V gene sequence: CDR1 SGDLS, CDR2 YYNGEE. This CDR3 is built from 15 residues. In nucleotides, the CDR3 is TGTGCCAGCAGCGTAGACGGGGCTCCGCCGGATACGCAGTATTTT. Translation gives CASSVDGAPPDTQYF.

This clonotype occurred a few times. The chain employs TRBV6-8 and TRBJ1-5; possibly TRBD1 for D (5 bases). Trimming took off 5 bases at V and 0 bases at J, with 17 bases between the two ends. Per the germline V gene, CDR1 is MNHGY and CDR2 is SAAAGT. This CDR3 has 17 amino acids. This CDR3 is CASSRGDRGYSNQPQHF. The CDR3 DNA is TGTGCCAGCAGTCGGGGAGACAGAGGATATAGCAATCAGCCCCAGCATTTT.

This clonotype occurred a few times. The chain links TRBV30 to TRBJ2-4, with 9 positions matching TRBD1. J lost 3 bases, V lost 4 bases, and 4 bases had no gene match. The CDR3 sequence is 14 residues long. Germline CDR1 reads GTSNPN; CDR2 reads SVGIG (reference sequence). CDR3 DNA: TGTGCCTGGACTCGGGACAGGGACAAAAACATTCAGTACTTC. Translating gives CAWTRDRDKNIQYF.

This clonotype has more than one count but fewer than ten. The chain combines TRBV20-1 with TRBJ2-5; D not resolved. Germline loops: CDR1 DFQATT, CDR2 SNEGSKA (reference sequence). The V end lost 0 bases, the J end lost 5 bases, and 10 bases lay between the germline ends. The CDR3 contains 13 residues. In DNA, the CDR3 is TGCAGTGCTAGAGATCCGGTGGGGGAGACCCAGTACTTC. Its translation is CSARDPVGETQYF.